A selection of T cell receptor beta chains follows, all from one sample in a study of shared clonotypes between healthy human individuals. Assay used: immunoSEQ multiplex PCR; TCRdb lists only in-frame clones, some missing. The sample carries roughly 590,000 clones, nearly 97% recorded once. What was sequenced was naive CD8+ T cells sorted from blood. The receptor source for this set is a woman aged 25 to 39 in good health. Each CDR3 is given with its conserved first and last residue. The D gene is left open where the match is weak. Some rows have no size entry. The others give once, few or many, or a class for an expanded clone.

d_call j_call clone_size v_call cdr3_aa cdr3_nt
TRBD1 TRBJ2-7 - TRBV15 CATSRDIGGPYEQYF TGTGCCACCAGCAGAGATATAGGGGGCCCTTACGAGCAGTACTTC
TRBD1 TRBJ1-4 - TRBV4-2 CASSQDDRGDESGEKLFF TGTGCCAGCAGCCAAGACGACAGGGGCGATGAGAGTGGGGAAAAACTGTTTTTT
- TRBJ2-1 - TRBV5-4 CASSSLQGNEQFF TGTGCCAGCAGCTCCTTACAGGGTAATGAGCAGTTCTTC
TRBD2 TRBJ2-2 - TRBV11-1 CASSLVWTSWDTGELFF TGTGCCAGCAGCTTAGTGTGGACTAGCTGGGACACCGGGGAGCTGTTTTTT
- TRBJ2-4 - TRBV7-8 CASSPTPLEGENIQYF TGTGCCAGCAGCCCCACCCCGTTGGAGGGAGAGAACATTCAGTACTTC
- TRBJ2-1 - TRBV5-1 CASSPTPRTLSSYNEQFF TGCGCCAGCAGCCCTACCCCTAGAACCCTGAGCTCCTACAATGAGCAGTTCTTC
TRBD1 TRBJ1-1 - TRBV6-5 CASSYSGGNTEAFF TGTGCCAGCAGTTACTCAGGGGGCAACACTGAAGCTTTCTTT
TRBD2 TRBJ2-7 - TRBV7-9 CASSEGTSAISYEQYF TGTGCCAGCAGCGAAGGGACTAGCGCGATCTCCTACGAGCAGTACTTC
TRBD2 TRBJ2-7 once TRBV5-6 CASSPGLAGNYEQYF TGTGCCAGCAGCCCGGGACTAGCGGGGAACTACGAGCAGTACTTC
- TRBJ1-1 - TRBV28 CASSYQGSNTEAFF TGTGCCAGCAGTTATCAAGGGTCAAACACTGAAGCTTTCTTT
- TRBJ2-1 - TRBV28 CASSFYITRDRTYSYNEQFF TGTGCCAGCAGTTTTTATATCACAAGAGACAGGACCTACTCCTACAATGAGCAGTTCTTC
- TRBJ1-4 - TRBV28 CASSPRQRGPEKLFF TGTGCCAGCAGTCCCAGACAGCGAGGGCCCGAAAAACTGTTTTTT
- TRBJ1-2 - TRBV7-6 CASSPRLQGRGYTF TGTGCCAGCAGCCCACGCCTACAGGGCCGGGGCTACACCTTC
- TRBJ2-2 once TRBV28 CASSLFTATGELFF TGTGCCAGCAGTTTATTTACAGCTACCGGGGAGCTGTTTTTT
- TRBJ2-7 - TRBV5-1 CASSLGLEQYF TGCGCCAGCAGCTTGGGCCTCGAGCAGTACTTC
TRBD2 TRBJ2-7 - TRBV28 CASSFSGLREGTEQYF TGTGCCAGCAGTTTCTCCGGTTTGCGGGAGGGGACTGAGCAGTACTTC
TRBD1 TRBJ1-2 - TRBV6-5 CASSLGQGAHGYTF TGTGCCAGCAGTCTAGGACAGGGGGCCCATGGCTACACCTTC
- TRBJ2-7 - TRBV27 CASSVGSSYEQYF TGTGCCAGCAGTGTAGGGAGCTCCTACGAGCAGTACTTC
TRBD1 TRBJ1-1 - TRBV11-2 CASSQAGDRETEAFF TGTGCCAGCAGCCAGGCCGGAGACAGGGAAACTGAAGCTTTCTTT
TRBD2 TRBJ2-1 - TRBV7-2 CASSFRTSGSGGSNEQFF TGTGCCAGCAGCTTCCGGACTAGCGGGAGTGGCGGAAGCAATGAGCAGTTCTTC
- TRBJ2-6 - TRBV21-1 CASSKELAGNGSGANVLTF TGTGCCAGCAGCAAAGAACTAGCGGGAAACGGTTCTGGGGCCAACGTCCTGACTTTC
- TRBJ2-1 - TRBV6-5 CASSDMGQDNEQFF TGTGCCAGCAGCGACATGGGACAAGACAATGAGCAGTTCTTC
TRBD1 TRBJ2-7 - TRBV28 CASSLMMGTGRNYEQYF TGTGCCAGCAGTTTGATGATGGGGACAGGGAGAAACTACGAGCAGTACTTC